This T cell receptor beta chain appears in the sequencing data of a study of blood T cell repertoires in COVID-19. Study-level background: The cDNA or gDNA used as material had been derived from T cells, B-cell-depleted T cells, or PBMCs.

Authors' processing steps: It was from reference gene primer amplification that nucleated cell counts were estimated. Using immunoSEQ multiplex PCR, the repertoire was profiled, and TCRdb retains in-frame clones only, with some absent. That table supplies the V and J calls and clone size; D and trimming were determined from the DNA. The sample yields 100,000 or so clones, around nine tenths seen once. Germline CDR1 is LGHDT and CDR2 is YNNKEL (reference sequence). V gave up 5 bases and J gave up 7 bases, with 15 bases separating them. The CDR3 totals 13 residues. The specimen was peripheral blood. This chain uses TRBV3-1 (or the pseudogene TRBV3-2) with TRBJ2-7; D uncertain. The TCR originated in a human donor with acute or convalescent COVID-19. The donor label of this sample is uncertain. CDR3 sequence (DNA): TGTGCCAGCAGCGACACATTCGACCGGGAGCAGTACTTC. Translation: CASSDTFDREQYF.